The rows below give T cell receptor beta chains drawn from one sample of a study of spatial heterogeneity in lung cancer. Via MiXCR, TCRdb re-called the 5' RACE reads, giving one row per CDR3 protein. Of around 5,000 distinct CDR3 sequences in the sample, around 6.7% were seen once. The input for sequencing was lung tumor tissue, taken at surgery. The source is a male donor with early-stage non-small cell lung cancer. Each CDR3 is given with its conserved first and last residue. The D gene is left open where the match is weak. Rows give clone size only sometimes, using once, few, many, or a class for an expanded clone.

j_gene | v_gene | len | d_gene | abundance | CDR3nt | CDR3aa
TRBJ1-1 | TRBV11-2 | 14 | NA | medium-sized | TGTGCCAGCAGCTTAGCATACACGAACACTGAAGCTTTCTTT | CASSLAYTNTEAFF
TRBJ2-3 | TRBV5-5 | 15 | NA | medium-sized | TGTGCCAGCAGCTGGACAGCCTCTAGCACAGATACGCAGTATTTT | CASSWTASSTDTQYF
TRBJ2-7 | TRBV6-2/TRBV6-3 | 12 | NA | few | TGTGTCAGCGTCCAAGCTGGGTACGAGCAGTACTTC | CVSVQAGYEQYF
TRBJ2-4 | TRBV6-2/TRBV6-3 | 14 | TRBD2 | few | TGTGCCAGCAGCCGGACTAGCGGGGGAAACATTCAGTACTTC | CASSRTSGGNIQYF
TRBJ1-1 | TRBV7-9 | 13 | NA | few | TGTGCCAGCAGCTTTGTGCGTGACACTGAAGCTTTCTTT | CASSFVRDTEAFF
TRBJ2-3 | TRBV9 | 16 | NA | medium-sized | TGTGCCAGCAGCGAATCTAATGGGCGACTCACAGATACGCAGTATTTT | CASSESNGRLTDTQYF
TRBJ2-3 | TRBV6-6 | 16 | NA | few | TGTGCCAGCATCCCTTGGACGGTGTCTAGCACAGATACGCAGTATTTT | CASIPWTVSSTDTQYF
TRBJ2-5 | TRBV5-1 | 15 | NA | many | TGCGCCAGCAGCTACCGGACAGCAACCCAAGAGACCCAGTACTTC | CASSYRTATQETQYF
TRBJ2-7 | TRBV20-1 | 15 | TRBD2 | many | TGCAGTGCTAGAGCCCCCGGGACTAGCCCGCACGAGCAGTACTTC | CSARAPGTSPHEQYF
TRBJ2-3 | TRBV28 | 18 | TRBD1 | medium-sized | TGTGCCAGCAGTTTAGACAGGGTGAATGGTCCTGCCACAGATACGCAGTATTTT | CASSLDRVNGPATDTQYF
TRBJ2-3 | TRBV11-2 | 14 | TRBD2 | NA | TGTGCCAGCAGAGCGGGACGTAGCACAGATACGCAGTATTTT | CASRAGRSTDTQYF
TRBJ2-1 | TRBV3-1 | 12 | NA | many | TGTGCCAGCAGCCACCTGAACAATGAGCAGTTCTTC | CASSHLNNEQFF
TRBJ1-1 | TRBV18 | 15 | TRBD1 | few | TGTGCCAGCTCCACCCGGGACAGCCTAGGGACTGAAGCTTTCTTT | CASSTRDSLGTEAFF
TRBJ1-6 | TRBV2 | 13 | NA | many | TGTGCCAGCAGTGATGGGTGGGTATCACCCCTCCACTTT | CASSDGWVSPLHF
TRBJ1-1 | TRBV7-2 | 15 | TRBD1 | NA | TGTGCCAGCAGCTTAGTGGGGGCAGGGGGCACTGAAGCTTTCTTT | CASSLVGAGGTEAFF
TRBJ2-1 | TRBV28 | 15 | TRBD2 | few | TGTGCCAGCAGTTCTATTGGGACTAGTCTTAACGAGCAGTTCTTC | CASSSIGTSLNEQFF
TRBJ1-1 | TRBV27 | 12 | NA | many | TGTGCCAGCAGGGCGACAAGTCTGGAAGCTTTCTTT | CASRATSLEAFF
TRBJ2-5 | TRBV20-1 | 13 | NA | many | TGCAGTGCTTCTACTCAGGGCCGGGAGACCCAGTACTTC | CSASTQGRETQYF
TRBJ2-1 | TRBV9 | 16 | TRBD2 | many | TGTGCCAGCAGCCGGGGACTAGCGGGAGTCTACAATGAGCAGTTCTTC | CASSRGLAGVYNEQFF
TRBJ2-1 | TRBV7-2 | 14 | NA | many | TGTGCCAGCAGCTCATTCTTCAGGGGAAATGAGCAGTTCTTC | CASSSFFRGNEQFF
TRBJ2-1 | TRBV20-1 | 12 | TRBD2 | medium-sized | TGCAGTGCGATCCCAACTAGCGGTATGCAGTTCTTC | CSAIPTSGMQFF
TRBJ2-7 | TRBV13 | 13 | NA | many | TGTGCCAGCAGCTTAGGGCCCTCCTACGAGCAGTACTTC | CASSLGPSYEQYF
TRBJ2-7 | TRBV12-3/TRBV12-4 | 13 | NA | NA | TGTGCCAGCAGTTATACGGGTTCTGACGAGCAGTACTTC | CASSYTGSDEQYF
TRBJ2-7 | TRBV9 | 15 | TRBD1 | many | TGTGCCAGCAGCCCGCAAGGGGACAGGGGCCACGAGCAGTACTTC | CASSPQGDRGHEQYF
TRBJ2-7 | TRBV20-1 | 13 | NA | many | TGCAGTGCTAGAGGGCAGTACTCCTACGAGCAGTACTTC | CSARGQYSYEQYF
TRBJ2-3 | TRBV30 | 12 | NA | many | TGTGCCTACGGACCAGGCGCAGATACGCAGTATTTT | CAYGPGADTQYF
TRBJ2-1 | TRBV5-1 | 15 | TRBD1 | few | TGCGCCAGCAGCTCCGGACAGGGAGTCTGGAATGAGCAGTTCTTC | CASSSGQGVWNEQFF
TRBJ2-2 | TRBV12-3/TRBV12-4 | 13 | TRBD2 | many | TGTGCCAGCAGTTTTGGGGGGGCCGGGGAGCTGTTTTTT | CASSFGGAGELFF
TRBJ2-7 | TRBV18 | 15 | TRBD1 | few | TGTGCCAGCTCTAACGACAGGGGGAGCTCCTACGAGCAGTACTTC | CASSNDRGSSYEQYF
TRBJ2-1 | TRBV28 | 14 | TRBD2 | many | TGTGCCAGCAGGGCACCGGGGGGTTACAATGAGCAGTTCTTC | CASRAPGGYNEQFF
TRBJ2-7 | TRBV5-4 | 14 | TRBD1 | NA | TGTGCCAGCAGCCGGGGACAGGGGGGGTACGAGCAGTACTTC | CASSRGQGGYEQYF
TRBJ2-3 | TRBV20-1 | 13 | NA | many | TGCAGTGCTAGAGCCTCGCGGAGAGATACGCAGTATTTT | CSARASRRDTQYF
TRBJ1-1 | TRBV27 | 13 | TRBD1 | many | TGTGCCAGCGCTGTGGGACAGGGGGCGGCAGCTTTCTTT | CASAVGQGAAAFF
TRBJ2-1 | TRBV20-1 | 14 | TRBD2 | many | TGCAGTGCTAGCGTACTAGCGGAGGAGGGTGAGCAGTTCTTC | CSASVLAEEGEQFF
TRBJ2-5 | TRBV20-1 | 13 | TRBD2 | medium-sized | TGCAGTGCTAGAGTGGGACTAGAAGAGACCCAGTACTTC | CSARVGLEETQYF
TRBJ2-3 | TRBV20-1 | 13 | NA | large | TGCAGTGTTCCAAGCGGGAGCACAGATACGCAGTATTTT | CSVPSGSTDTQYF
TRBJ2-2 | TRBV27 | 15 | TRBD1 | many | TGTGCCAGCAGTTTAGAGGCAGGGGGCTCGATGGAGCTGTTTTTT | CASSLEAGGSMELFF
TRBJ2-1 | TRBV6-2/TRBV6-3 | 18 | TRBD2 | few | TGTGCCAGCAGTTACTCGCTCCTCGGACTAGCGGGAGATGATGAGCAGTTCTTC | CASSYSLLGLAGDDEQFF
TRBJ1-1 | TRBV27 | 14 | NA | many | TGTGCCAGCAGTTTAGAGGGGCGCGGGACTGAAGCTTTCTTT | CASSLEGRGTEAFF
TRBJ2-5 | TRBV20-1 | 14 | NA | NA | TGCAGTGCTAGTAATGCGGGGATGCACGAGACCCAGTACTTC | CSASNAGMHETQYF
TRBJ2-1 | TRBV20-1 | 15 | TRBD2 | many | TGCAGTGCTCATAGCGGGGCGAGCTCCTACAATGAGCAGTTCTTC | CSAHSGASSYNEQFF
TRBJ1-1 | TRBV5-1 | 14 | NA | few | TGCGCCAGCAGCTTGACGCTGCTGAACACTGAAGCTTTCTTT | CASSLTLLNTEAFF
TRBJ2-1 | TRBV5-1 | 15 | NA | many | TGCGCCAGCAGCCCGATAGGGGGGACCAACAATGAGCAGTTCTTC | CASSPIGGTNNEQFF
TRBJ2-3 | TRBV5-1 | 17 | TRBD1 | NA | TGCGCCAGCAGCTTCAAGTTGGGGACAGGGGACGGAGATACGCAGTATTTT | CASSFKLGTGDGDTQYF
TRBJ1-2 | TRBV4-2 | 15 | TRBD1 | many | TGTGCCAGCAGCCCCACAGGGGCTCTTGGCTATGGCTACACCTTC | CASSPTGALGYGYTF
TRBJ2-7 | TRBV20-1 | 17 | TRBD2 | NA | TGCAGTGCTAGAGATGGAGGGACTAGCGGGAGAAGGTACGAGCAGTACTTC | CSARDGGTSGRRYEQYF
TRBJ2-3 | TRBV4-2 | 19 | TRBD2 | many | TGTGCCAGCAGCCAAGCCAGCGGGAGGGCCGAAGGGGTCACAGATACGCAGTATTTT | CASSQASGRAEGVTDTQYF
TRBJ2-3 | TRBV5-1 | 14 | NA | many | TGCGCCAGCAGCTTGGACGGGAGCACAGATACGCAGTATTTT | CASSLDGSTDTQYF
TRBJ2-7 | TRBV4-3 | 16 | TRBD2 | NA | TGCGCCAGCAGCCAAGAACTAGCGGGGGATACCTACGAGCAGTACTTC | CASSQELAGDTYEQYF
TRBJ1-1 | TRBV12-3/TRBV12-4 | 13 | NA | many | TGTGCCAGCAGTTTCAGAGAAATCACTGAAGCTTTCTTT | CASSFREITEAFF
TRBJ1-5 | TRBV28 | 14 | NA | many | TGTGCCAGCAGTTTACAGGTCGGCAATCAGCCCCAGCATTTT | CASSLQVGNQPQHF
TRBJ2-3 | TRBV4-2 | 14 | TRBD2 | many | TGTGCCAGCTCTCGGGACGGGGGGACAGATACGCAGTATTTT | CASSRDGGTDTQYF
TRBJ2-7 | TRBV6-1 | 12 | NA | NA | TGTGCCAGCGTTTACAGGGATGGCGAGCAGTACTTC | CASVYRDGEQYF
TRBJ2-1 | TRBV20-1 | 16 | NA | many | TGCAGTGCTAGAGATGGGAAAACGGGATCCTACAATGAGCAGTTCTTC | CSARDGKTGSYNEQFF
TRBJ2-2 | TRBV12-3/TRBV12-4 | 15 | TRBD1 | many | TGTGCCAGCAGTGCTGGACAGGGCGACACCGGGGAGCTGTTTTTT | CASSAGQGDTGELFF
TRBJ1-4 | TRBV5-1 | 14 | NA | medium-sized | TGCGCCAGCAGCTTTCGGGGGGCTAATGAAAAACTGTTTTTT | CASSFRGANEKLFF
TRBJ2-5 | TRBV6-1 | 15 | TRBD1 | medium-sized | TGTGCCAGCAACCGACAGGGCCTAACACAAGAGACCCAGTACTTC | CASNRQGLTQETQYF
TRBJ2-1 | TRBV20-1 | 15 | TRBD2 | many | TGCAGTGCTAGAGATGTGGTAGCGGGAGGCCCCGAGCAGTTCTTC | CSARDVVAGGPEQFF
TRBJ1-1 | TRBV18 | 14 | NA | many | TGTGCCAGCTCACCCCCTAGGGTGGGCACTGAAGCTTTCTTT | CASSPPRVGTEAFF
TRBJ2-1 | TRBV29-1 | 10 | NA | many | TGCAGCGTTGGAGGGGATGAGCAGTTCTTC | CSVGGDEQFF